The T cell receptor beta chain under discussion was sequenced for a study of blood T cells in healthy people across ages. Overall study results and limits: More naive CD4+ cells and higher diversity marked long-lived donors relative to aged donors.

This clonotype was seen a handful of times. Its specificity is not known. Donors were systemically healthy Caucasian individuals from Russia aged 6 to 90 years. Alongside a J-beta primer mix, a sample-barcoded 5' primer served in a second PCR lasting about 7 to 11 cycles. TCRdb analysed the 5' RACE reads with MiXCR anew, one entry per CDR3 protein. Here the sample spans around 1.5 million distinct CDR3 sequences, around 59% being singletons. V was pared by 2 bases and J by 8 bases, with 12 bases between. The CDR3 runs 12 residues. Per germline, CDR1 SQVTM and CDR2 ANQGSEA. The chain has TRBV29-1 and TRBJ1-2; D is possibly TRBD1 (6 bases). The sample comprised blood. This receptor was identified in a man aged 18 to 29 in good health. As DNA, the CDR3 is TGCAGCGTTGAATTGCAGGGGATAGGCTACACCTTC. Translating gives CSVELQGIGYTF.